A selection of T cell receptor beta chains follows, all from one sample in a study of blood T cell repertoires in COVID-19. The protocol was immunoSEQ multiplex PCR, while the TCRdb copy is restricted to in-frame clones and leaves out a portion. Of 100,000 to 150,000 clones in the sample, around four fifths were seen once. The sequencing sample was made of PBMCs or T cells enriched from blood (not recorded which). The origin of the receptors is a man aged 35 to 55 with acute COVID-19. CDR3s include the opening cysteine and the closing phenylalanine or tryptophan. D genes are given only for firm matches. A row's size may be missing; if present it is once, few, many or a size class.

cdr3_aa: CASSIEGGPNEKLFF
cdr3_nt: TGTGCCAGTAGTATAGAAGGGGGACCTAATGAAAAACTGTTTTTT
j_call: TRBJ1-4
v_call: TRBV19
d_call: .
clone_size: .

cdr3_aa: CASLAGQLKANYGYTF
cdr3_nt: TGTGCCAGCTTAGCCGGACAGCTTAAAGCAAACTATGGCTACACCTTC
j_call: TRBJ1-2
v_call: TRBV19
d_call: .
clone_size: many

cdr3_aa: CASKPGRNQPQHF
cdr3_nt: TGTGCCAGCAAACCAGGGAGGAATCAGCCCCAGCATTTT
j_call: TRBJ1-5
v_call: TRBV28
d_call: .
clone_size: once

cdr3_aa: CASRLNRGEGYTF
cdr3_nt: TGTGCCAGCAGGCTTAACAGGGGAGAAGGCTACACCTTC
j_call: TRBJ1-2
v_call: TRBV6-5
d_call: TRBD1
clone_size: .

cdr3_aa: CASTPQRDRGWSGYTF
cdr3_nt: TGTGCCAGCACCCCTCAGCGGGACAGGGGTTGGAGTGGCTACACCTTC
j_call: TRBJ1-2
v_call: TRBV11-2
d_call: TRBD1
clone_size: .

cdr3_aa: CASSLLAGGSLDTQYF
cdr3_nt: TGTGCCAGCAGCCTACTAGCGGGGGGGTCCCTGGATACGCAGTATTTT
j_call: TRBJ2-3
v_call: TRBV7-9
d_call: TRBD2
clone_size: .

cdr3_aa: CASSPLQGRRHGYTF
cdr3_nt: TGCGCCAGCAGCCCGTTACAGGGGCGACGACATGGCTACACCTTC
j_call: TRBJ1-2
v_call: TRBV5-1
d_call: TRBD1
clone_size: once

cdr3_aa: CATSEGTANTEAFF
cdr3_nt: TGTGCCACCAGTGAGGGGACAGCGAACACTGAAGCTTTCTTT
j_call: TRBJ1-1
v_call: TRBV24-1
d_call: TRBD1
clone_size: .

cdr3_aa: CASSLAFQGLESPLHF
cdr3_nt: TGTGCCAGCAGCTTAGCATTTCAGGGGCTGGAATCACCCCTCCACTTT
j_call: TRBJ1-6
v_call: TRBV7-9
d_call: .
clone_size: .

cdr3_aa: CSVRKKGAGYGYTF
cdr3_nt: TGCAGCGTTCGAAAGAAGGGGGCGGGCTATGGCTACACCTTC
j_call: TRBJ1-2
v_call: TRBV29-1
d_call: TRBD1
clone_size: .

cdr3_aa: CATSRGRGSYGYTF
cdr3_nt: TGTGCCACCAGCAGAGGAAGGGGTAGCTATGGCTACACCTTC
j_call: TRBJ1-2
v_call: TRBV15
d_call: .
clone_size: .

cdr3_aa: CASSLGQGDGYTF
cdr3_nt: TGTGCCAGCAGCTTGGGACAGGGGGATGGCTACACCTTC
j_call: TRBJ1-2
v_call: TRBV5-6
d_call: TRBD1
clone_size: .

cdr3_aa: CASLTPDLPYEQYF
cdr3_nt: TGTGCCAGCCTTACCCCTGATCTACCCTACGAGCAGTACTTC
j_call: TRBJ2-7
v_call: TRBV18
d_call: .
clone_size: few

cdr3_aa: CATSDATSGSGDEQFF
cdr3_nt: TGTGCCACCAGTGACGCAACTAGCGGGAGCGGCGATGAGCAGTTCTTC
j_call: TRBJ2-1
v_call: TRBV24-1
d_call: TRBD2
clone_size: .

cdr3_aa: CASSLGQGYQETQYF
cdr3_nt: TGCGCCAGCAGCTTGGGACAGGGATACCAAGAGACCCAGTACTTC
j_call: TRBJ2-5
v_call: TRBV5-1
d_call: TRBD1
clone_size: once

cdr3_aa: CASTIPGQGNSPLHF
cdr3_nt: TGTGCCAGCACTATCCCGGGACAGGGTAATTCACCCCTCCACTTT
j_call: TRBJ1-6
v_call: TRBV6-5
d_call: TRBD1
clone_size: .

cdr3_aa: CASFDIFYGYTF
cdr3_nt: TGCGCCAGTTTTGACATATTCTATGGCTACACCTTC
j_call: TRBJ1-2
v_call: TRBV5-1
d_call: .
clone_size: .

cdr3_aa: CAISVVTGTYEQYF
cdr3_nt: TGTGCCATCAGTGTGGTGACAGGAACCTACGAGCAGTACTTC
j_call: TRBJ2-7
v_call: TRBV10-3
d_call: .
clone_size: .

cdr3_aa: CASSPAGTEAFF
cdr3_nt: TGTGCCAGCAGCCCCGCAGGCACTGAAGCTTTCTTT
j_call: TRBJ1-1
v_call: TRBV6-5
d_call: .
clone_size: .

cdr3_aa: CASSVSGVLDTQYF
cdr3_nt: TGTGCCAGCAGTGTTAGCGGGGTGTTAGATACGCAGTATTTT
j_call: TRBJ2-3
v_call: TRBV2
d_call: TRBD2
clone_size: .

cdr3_aa: CSVDMGGGTGSGGYTF
cdr3_nt: TGCAGCGTTGATATGGGGGGAGGGACAGGTTCGGGTGGCTACACCTTC
j_call: TRBJ1-2
v_call: TRBV29-1
d_call: TRBD1
clone_size: .

cdr3_aa: CANPDRSLSGNTIYF
cdr3_nt: TGTGCCAACCCGGACAGGTCCCTCTCTGGAAACACCATATATTTT
j_call: TRBJ1-3
v_call: TRBV6-5
d_call: TRBD1
clone_size: .

cdr3_aa: CASSQAQQGASGYTF
cdr3_nt: TGTGCCAGCAGCCAAGCTCAACAGGGGGCGTCTGGCTACACCTTC
j_call: TRBJ1-2
v_call: TRBV3-1/TRBV3-2
d_call: TRBD1
clone_size: .

cdr3_aa: CASSPSPTSGYTF
cdr3_nt: TGTGCCAGCAGCCCCTCGCCTACTAGCGGCTACACCTTC
j_call: TRBJ1-2
v_call: TRBV7-3
d_call: .
clone_size: .

cdr3_aa: CASSYVRGPNYGYTF
cdr3_nt: TGTGCCAGCAGTTACGTCAGGGGGCCTAACTATGGCTACACCTTC
j_call: TRBJ1-2
v_call: TRBV6-5
d_call: TRBD1
clone_size: .

cdr3_aa: CASSVMLAGGTQYF
cdr3_nt: TGTGCCAGCAGCGTAATGCTAGCGGGAGGTACGCAGTATTTT
j_call: TRBJ2-3
v_call: TRBV9
d_call: TRBD2
clone_size: .

cdr3_aa: CASGLDRDSSGAEAFF
cdr3_nt: TGTGCTAGTGGTTTGGATCGGGACTCATCAGGAGCTGAAGCTTTCTTT
j_call: TRBJ1-1
v_call: TRBV12-5
d_call: .
clone_size: .

cdr3_aa: CASSMRVYSNQPQHF
cdr3_nt: TGTGCCAGTAGTATGAGAGTGTATAGCAATCAGCCCCAGCATTTT
j_call: TRBJ1-5
v_call: TRBV19
d_call: .
clone_size: .

cdr3_aa: CASSPGQDYGYTF
cdr3_nt: TGTGCCAGCAGCCCAGGACAGGATTATGGCTACACCTTC
j_call: TRBJ1-2
v_call: TRBV7-9
d_call: TRBD1
clone_size: .

cdr3_aa: CASSSEGQNQPQHF
cdr3_nt: TGCGCCAGCAGCTCCGAAGGACAGAATCAGCCCCAGCATTTT
j_call: TRBJ1-5
v_call: TRBV5-1
d_call: .
clone_size: few

cdr3_aa: CASSLGGSSYNSPLHF
cdr3_nt: TGCGCCAGCAGCTTAGGCGGGAGCTCCTATAATTCACCCCTCCACTTT
j_call: TRBJ1-6
v_call: TRBV5-1
d_call: .
clone_size: .

cdr3_aa: CASSLGSGADTEAFF
cdr3_nt: TGCGCCAGCAGCCTGGGGTCAGGGGCCGACACTGAAGCTTTCTTT
j_call: TRBJ1-1
v_call: TRBV4-1
d_call: .
clone_size: many

cdr3_aa: CATSDPGTGFKEQFF
cdr3_nt: TGTGCCACCAGTGACCCCGGGACAGGTTTTAAGGAGCAGTTCTTC
j_call: TRBJ2-1
v_call: TRBV24-1
d_call: TRBD1
clone_size: .

cdr3_aa: CASSFRTSGHGELFF
cdr3_nt: TGTGCCAGCAGCTTTCGGACTAGCGGCCACGGGGAGCTGTTTTTT
j_call: TRBJ2-2
v_call: TRBV3-1/TRBV3-2
d_call: TRBD2
clone_size: .

cdr3_aa: CASSLSRRGEQYF
cdr3_nt: TGTGCCAGCAGCTTATCTAGGAGGGGCGAGCAGTACTTC
j_call: TRBJ2-7
v_call: TRBV7-8
d_call: .
clone_size: .

cdr3_aa: CASIPHGAGTYEQYF
cdr3_nt: TGTGCCAGCATCCCCCATGGGGCGGGGACTTACGAGCAGTACTTC
j_call: TRBJ2-7
v_call: TRBV6-5
d_call: .
clone_size: once

cdr3_aa: CASSWEGYEQYF
cdr3_nt: TGTGCCAGCAGCTGGGAGGGGTACGAGCAGTACTTC
j_call: TRBJ2-7
v_call: TRBV3-1/TRBV3-2
d_call: TRBD2
clone_size: .

cdr3_aa: CASSRAGQSSYEQYF
cdr3_nt: TGTGCCAGCTCACGAGCGGGGCAATCCTCCTACGAGCAGTACTTC
j_call: TRBJ2-7
v_call: TRBV18
d_call: TRBD2
clone_size: .

cdr3_aa: CASSQAPVVLWEAFF
cdr3_nt: TGTGCCAGCAGCCAAGCCCCGGTGGTACTCTGGGAGGCTTTCTTT
j_call: TRBJ1-1
v_call: TRBV14
d_call: .
clone_size: .

cdr3_aa: CASSLEKARRGDTQYF
cdr3_nt: TGTGCCAGCAGCTTAGAGAAAGCCCGGCGGGGAGATACGCAGTATTTT
j_call: TRBJ2-3
v_call: TRBV7-2
d_call: .
clone_size: .

cdr3_aa: CASLPTGTGEKLFF
cdr3_nt: TGTGCCTCTCTGCCTACCGGGACAGGAGAAAAACTGTTTTTT
j_call: TRBJ1-4
v_call: TRBV19
d_call: TRBD1
clone_size: .

cdr3_aa: CASSDQKGTDTQYF
cdr3_nt: TGCGCCAGCAGTGATCAGAAGGGGACAGATACGCAGTATTTT
j_call: TRBJ2-3
v_call: TRBV10-1
d_call: .
clone_size: few

cdr3_aa: CATSDPGEEPYF
cdr3_nt: TGTGCCACCAGTGATCCCGGGGAAGAGCCGTACTTC
j_call: TRBJ2-7
v_call: TRBV24-1
d_call: .
clone_size: .

cdr3_aa: CASVGGQGRHSPLHF
cdr3_nt: TGTGCTAGTGTGGGGGGACAGGGTAGGCATTCACCCCTCCACTTT
j_call: TRBJ1-6
v_call: TRBV12-5
d_call: TRBD1
clone_size: .

cdr3_aa: CASSYNREETQYF
cdr3_nt: TGTGCCAGCAGCTATAACAGGGAAGAGACCCAGTACTTC
j_call: TRBJ2-5
v_call: TRBV7-2
d_call: .
clone_size: .

cdr3_aa: CASSEAGGADYGYTF
cdr3_nt: TGTGCCAGCAGCGAGGCAGGGGGCGCGGACTATGGCTACACCTTC
j_call: TRBJ1-2
v_call: TRBV7-3
d_call: TRBD1
clone_size: .

cdr3_aa: CSTTRGPTDTQYF
cdr3_nt: TGCAGCACAACCAGGGGGCCCACAGATACGCAGTATTTT
j_call: TRBJ2-3
v_call: TRBV29-1
d_call: TRBD1
clone_size: .

cdr3_aa: CASSPGQGVFSEAFF
cdr3_nt: TGCGCCAGCAGCCCGGGACAGGGGGTCTTTTCTGAAGCTTTCTTT
j_call: TRBJ1-1
v_call: TRBV5-1
d_call: TRBD1
clone_size: .

cdr3_aa: CSVGRGYEQYF
cdr3_nt: TGCAGCGTTGGAAGAGGGTACGAGCAGTACTTC
j_call: TRBJ2-7
v_call: TRBV29-1
d_call: .
clone_size: .

cdr3_aa: CASSPFQGLGQPQHF
cdr3_nt: TGTGCCAGCAGCCCATTTCAGGGGCTTGGACAGCCCCAGCATTTT
j_call: TRBJ1-5
v_call: TRBV7-2
d_call: .
clone_size: .

cdr3_aa: CASSPTGTSNQPQHF
cdr3_nt: TGTGCCAGCAGCCCGACAGGGACGAGCAATCAGCCCCAGCATTTT
j_call: TRBJ1-5
v_call: TRBV3-1/TRBV3-2
d_call: TRBD1
clone_size: few

cdr3_aa: CASSPGQTYNSPLHF
cdr3_nt: TGTGCCAGCTCACCGGGACAGACCTATAATTCACCCCTCCACTTT
j_call: TRBJ1-6
v_call: TRBV18
d_call: TRBD1
clone_size: .

cdr3_aa: CASSQATGGYGYTF
cdr3_nt: TGTGCCAGCAGCCAGGCTACAGGGGGCTATGGCTACACCTTC
j_call: TRBJ1-2
v_call: TRBV4-2
d_call: TRBD1
clone_size: .